This T cell receptor (beta chain) was found in a study of T cell responses to AZD1222 COVID-19 vaccine. General study findings and limits: Only five to seven AZD1222 recipients were seropositive at baseline.

Repertoires were generated with immunoSEQ multiplex PCR, while TCRdb's copy carries only in-frame clones and drops some. The sample includes 130,000 to 150,000 clones, roughly 89% of them seen just once. Details on this clone: The target antigen is unknown.

This receptor was obtained from an adult in good health. The specimen was peripheral blood, collected on day 0 of AZD1222 vaccination.

The CDR3 DNA reads TGTGCCAGCACTCCGGGACAGAACTATGGCTACACCTTC. The encoded protein is CASTPGQNYGYTF. This chain connects TRBV28 to TRBJ1-2; TRBD1 matches at 7 bases. The CDR3 loop spans 13 amino acids. With V trimmed by 7 bases and J by 2 bases, 4 bases remained unmatched. Germline CDR1 is MDHEN and CDR2 is SYDVKM.